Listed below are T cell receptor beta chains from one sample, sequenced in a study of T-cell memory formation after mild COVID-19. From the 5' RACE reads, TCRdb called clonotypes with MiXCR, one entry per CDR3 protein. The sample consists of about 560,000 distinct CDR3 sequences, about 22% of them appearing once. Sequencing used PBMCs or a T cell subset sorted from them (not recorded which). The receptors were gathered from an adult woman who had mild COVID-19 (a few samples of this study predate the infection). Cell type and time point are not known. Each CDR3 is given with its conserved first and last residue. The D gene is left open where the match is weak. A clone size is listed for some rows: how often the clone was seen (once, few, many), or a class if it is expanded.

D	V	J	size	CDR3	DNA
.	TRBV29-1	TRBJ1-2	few	CSTADGFSNYGYTF	TGCAGCACAGCGGACGGCTTTAGTAACTATGGCTACACCTTC
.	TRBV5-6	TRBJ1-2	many	CASTSEAGTRRGGYTF	TGTGCCAGCACCTCGGAAGCCGGGACAAGGAGAGGGGGCTACACCTTC
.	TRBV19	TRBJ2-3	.	CASSIDPGDTQYF	TGTGCCAGTAGTATAGATCCGGGGGATACGCAGTATTTT
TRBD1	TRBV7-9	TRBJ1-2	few	CASSWPTGTKNGYTF	TGTGCCAGCAGCTGGCCGACAGGGACAAAGAATGGCTACACCTTC
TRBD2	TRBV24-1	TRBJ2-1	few	CATGGLAVGEQFF	TGTGCCACCGGCGGGCTAGCGGTGGGAGAGCAGTTCTTC
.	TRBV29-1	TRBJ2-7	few	CSVVAGPPYEQYF	TGCAGCGTTGTGGCAGGGCCTCCCTACGAGCAGTACTTC
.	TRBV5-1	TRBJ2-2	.	CASSYGILETGELFF	TGCGCCAGCAGCTACGGGATTCTAGAGACCGGGGAGCTGTTTTTT
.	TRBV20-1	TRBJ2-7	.	CSAKPGLISYEQYF	TGCAGTGCTAAACCCGGATTAATCTCCTACGAGCAGTACTTC
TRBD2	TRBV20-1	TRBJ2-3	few	CSPSGNPDTQYF	TGCAGCCCTAGCGGGAACCCAGATACGCAGTATTTT
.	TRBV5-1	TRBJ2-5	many	CASSLRRGGRETQYF	TGCGCCAGCAGCTTGAGACGAGGGGGAAGGGAGACCCAGTACTTC
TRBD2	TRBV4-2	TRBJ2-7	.	CASSQEPGLAGIYEQYF	TGTGCCAGCAGCCAAGAACCGGGACTAGCGGGAATCTACGAGCAGTACTTC
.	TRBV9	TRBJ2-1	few	CASSAQTDYNEQFF	TGTGCCAGCAGCGCCCAGACAGATTACAATGAGCAGTTCTTC
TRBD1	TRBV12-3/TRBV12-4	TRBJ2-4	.	CASSSKPGQLAKNIQYF	TGTGCCAGCAGTTCCAAACCGGGACAGCTAGCCAAAAACATTCAGTACTTC
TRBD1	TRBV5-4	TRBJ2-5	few	CASSLAGQGGETQYF	TGTGCCAGCAGCTTGGCTGGACAGGGTGGAGAGACCCAGTACTTC
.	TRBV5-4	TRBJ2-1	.	CASSRGATSYNEQFF	TGTGCCAGCAGCCGGGGGGCCACCTCCTACAATGAGCAGTTCTTC
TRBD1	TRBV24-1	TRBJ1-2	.	CATSRRLDRDSSYGYTF	TGTGCCACCAGTCGAAGGTTGGACAGGGATTCCAGCTATGGCTACACCTTC
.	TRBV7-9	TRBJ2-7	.	CASSPGQPQTYEQYF	TGTGCCAGCAGCCCCGGACAGCCTCAAACCTACGAGCAGTACTTC
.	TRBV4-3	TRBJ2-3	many	CASSQGERPTDTQYF	TGCGCCAGCAGCCAAGGGGAGCGACCCACAGATACGCAGTATTTT
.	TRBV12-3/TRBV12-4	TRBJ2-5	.	CASRGHGAETQYF	TGTGCCAGCAGAGGGCACGGGGCGGAGACCCAGTACTTC
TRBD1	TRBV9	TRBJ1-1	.	CASGDRDVTEAFF	TGTGCCAGCGGTGACAGGGATGTCACTGAAGCTTTCTTT
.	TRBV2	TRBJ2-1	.	CASSDSGGTYNEQFF	TGTGCCAGCAGTGATAGTGGCGGGACTTACAATGAGCAGTTCTTC
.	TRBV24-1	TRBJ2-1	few	CATSDLRPTDEQFF	TGTGCCACCAGTGATTTACGACCGACGGATGAGCAGTTCTTC
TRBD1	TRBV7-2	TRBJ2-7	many	CASRETGGPYEQYF	TGTGCCAGCCGGGAGACAGGGGGTCCCTACGAGCAGTACTTC
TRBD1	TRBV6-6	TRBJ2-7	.	CASSYGGDRTYEQYF	TGTGCCAGCAGTTATGGTGGGGACAGGACCTACGAGCAGTACTTC
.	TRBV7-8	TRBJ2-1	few	CASSLAGTFSYNEQFF	TGTGCCAGCAGCTTAGCAGGGACGTTCTCCTACAATGAGCAGTTCTTC
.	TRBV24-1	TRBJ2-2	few	CATSEGPITGELFF	TGTGCCACCAGTGAGGGACCTATTACCGGGGAGCTGTTTTTT
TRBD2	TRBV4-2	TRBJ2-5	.	CASSPLWSGGKETQYF	TGTGCCAGCAGCCCCCTGTGGTCGGGGGGGAAAGAGACCCAGTACTTC
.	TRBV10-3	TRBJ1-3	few	CANSPGLTEGNTIYF	TGTGCCAACTCGCCGGGGCTAACAGAGGGAAACACCATATATTTT